These 18 T cell receptor beta chains share one sample of origin, sequenced in a study of Tregs in tolerant kidney transplant recipients. Sequencing used immunoSEQ multiplex PCR; TCRdb keeps in-frame clones, though not all of them. The repertoire has over 70,000 clones, around 90% of them found once; the top ten carry 1.6%. Recipients received nonmyeloablative bone marrow transplants from related graft donors, with transient mixed chimerism. The specimen comprised CD4+ T cells from blood (PBMCs), sampled 24 months after the transplant. The receptor source for this set is a human patient who received a combined kidney and bone marrow transplant. Some T cells may trace back to the graft donor.

The chain combines TRBV10-3 with TRBJ2-1, with a weak D call TRBD2 (6 bases). Germline V gives CDR1 ENHRY, CDR2 SYGVKD. Trimming left V 6 bases short and J 1 base short, with 10 bases between. The length of the CDR3 is 14 residues. This chain's CDR3 is CAISFGSSYNEQFF. CDR3 in DNA: TGTGCCATCAGCTTCGGGAGTTCCTACAATGAGCAGTTCTTC.

The chain couples TRBV5-4 to TRBJ2-3; 11 bases align to TRBD1. Germline assignment: CDR1 SGHNT and CDR2 YYREEE (reference sequence). The V segment lost 4 bases and the J segment 3 bases; nucleotides outside the gene matches: 7. The CDR3 length is 16 residues. The CDR3: CASSIRTGGTTDTQYF. For the CDR3, the DNA is TGTGCCAGCAGCATACGGACAGGGGGCACGACAGATACGCAGTATTTT. Complete variable domain (other parts from reference TRBV5-4 and TRBJ2-3): ETGVTQSPTHLIKTRGQQVTLRCSSQSGHNTVSWYQQALGQGPQFIFQYYREEENGRGNFPPRFSGLQFPNYSSELNVNALELDDSALYLCASSIRTGGTTDTQYFGPGTRLTVL.

The J gene is TRBJ2-7, the V gene TRBV30, with 9 bases lining up with TRBD1. Trimming removed 0 bases from V and 2 bases from J; junction bases left unmatched: 2. CDR3 length: 14 residues. Germline loops: CDR1 GTSNPN, CDR2 SVGIG (reference sequence). CDR3 region: CAWSVTGGTYEQYF. The CDR3 nucleotides are TGTGCCTGGAGTGTAACAGGGGGCACCTACGAGCAGTACTTC.

V usage is TRBV27 and J usage is TRBJ2-7; 9 nucleotides align to TRBD1. Trimming at V came to 4 bases and at J to 7 bases, leaving 5 bases not matched to a gene. This CDR3 has 13 amino acids. CDR1 is MNHEY and CDR2 is SMNVEV in the germline V gene (reference sequence). The chain's CDR3 is CASSWTGVREQYF. CDR3 in DNA: TGTGCCAGCAGTTGGACAGGGGTCAGAGAGCAGTACTTC.

This chain uses TRBV6-1 with TRBJ2-3; D perhaps matches TRBD1 (6 bases). Trimming took 0 bases from V and 5 from J, leaving 12 bases between them. This CDR3 spans 15 amino acids. Germline V lookup: CDR1 MNHNS, CDR2 SASEGT. Here the CDR3 DNA reads TGTGCCAGCAGTGAAGCGCATAACAGGGAAGATACGCAGTATTTT. Translated: CASSEAHNREDTQYF.

The V call is TRBV11-3, the J call TRBJ2-5; 7 nucleotides agree with TRBD2. After removal of 3 bases from V and 5 bases from J, the junction contained 9 bases not matched to a gene. The CDR3 is 15 residues long. Germline loops: CDR1 SGHNT, CDR2 YENEEA. The CDR3 is CASSLGVAGVETQYF. The CDR3 nucleotides are TGTGCCAGCAGCTTGGGGGTAGCGGGTGTGGAGACCCAGTACTTC.

On this clone: Other DNA sequences in this sample translate to the same CDR3. This chain connects TRBV5-1 to TRBJ1-2; TRBD1 aligns across 8 bases. The CDR3 covers 14 residues. The V and J ends lost 0 bases and 2 bases, in that order; junction bases with no gene match: 0. Germline V gene data show CDR1 as SGHRS and CDR2 as YFSETQ. The CDR3 sequence is CASSLGQGNYGYTF. For the CDR3, the DNA is TGCGCCAGCAGCTTGGGACAGGGGAACTATGGCTACACCTTC.

The genes are TRBV7-2 and TRBJ2-3; D gene ambiguous. V lost 4 bases and J 3 bases, leaving 11 bases between the germline ends. The CDR3 contains 14 residues. The germline V gene has CDR1 SGHTA and CDR2 FQGNSA. As DNA, the CDR3 is TGTGCCAGCAGCTCAAGACTTGTTACAGATACGCAGTATTTT. It specifies CASSSRLVTDTQYF.

The V and J genes are TRBV6-1 and TRBJ1-1; 9 nucleotides align to TRBD1. The CDR3 contains 13 residues. Trimming took 0 bases from V and 11 from J; bases not matched to a gene: 4. CDR1 and CDR2 (germline): MNHNS, SASEGT. The CDR3 sequence is CASSEAGTGLAFF. The CDR3 nucleotides are TGTGCCAGCAGTGAAGCTGGGACAGGGTTGGCTTTCTTT.

CDR3 sequence (DNA): TGTGCCAGCACCAAGGATCAAGCGGGTGGCTACACCTTC. The encoded protein is CASTKDQAGGYTF. The chain couples TRBV9 to TRBJ1-2; no definite D call. Germline CDR1 is SGDLS and CDR2 is YYNGEE. V lost 6 bases, J lost 7 bases, and 16 bases lay in between. CDR3 length equals 13 residues.

This chain links TRBV10-3 with TRBJ2-7, with TRBD1 matching 8 bases. V was clipped by 7 bases and J by 0 bases; unmatched bases: 5. CDR3 size: 14 residues. Germline V gene sequence: CDR1 ENHRY, CDR2 SYGVKD. CDR3: CAIMQTGGSYEQYF. The DNA for the CDR3 is TGTGCCATCATGCAAACAGGGGGCTCCTACGAGCAGTACTTC.

This clone was seen only a few times. The rearrangement uses TRBV19 and TRBJ2-1; tentatively, D is TRBD2 (6 bases). The CDR3 has 14 residues. Germline CDR1 reads LNHDA; CDR2 reads SQIVND (reference sequence). The V and J ends lost 5 bases and 5 bases respectively, with 13 bases between them. CDR3: CASSASLANNEQFF. DNA of the CDR3: TGTGCCAGTAGTGCTTCCCTAGCGAACAATGAGCAGTTCTTC.

This sequence joins TRBV4-3 and TRBJ1-2, with D perhaps matching TRBD1 (5 bases). From germline, CDR1 is LGHNA and CDR2 YSLEER. CDR3 length equals 15 residues. V was pared by 1 base and J by 7 bases, with 16 bases between. CDR3 amino acids: CASSQVGGTRRGYTF. DNA of the CDR3: TGCGCCAGCAGCCAAGTGGGGGGAACGAGACGTGGCTACACCTTC.

The chain recombines TRBV7-2 with TRBJ2-1; 11 bases align to TRBD1. CDR3 length: 15 residues. V dropped 2 bases and J dropped 7; count of bases not matched to a gene: 4. The germline CDR1 and CDR2 sequences are SGHTA and FQGNSA. As DNA, the CDR3 is TGTGCCAGCAGCTTATCCGGGACAGGGGGAAATGAGCAGTTCTTC. Its translation is CASSLSGTGGNEQFF.

The chain carries TRBV27 and TRBJ1-5; D not resolved. The V gene's germline CDR1 is MNHEY and CDR2 SMNVEV (reference sequence). The CDR3 extends over 14 amino acids. With 4 bases removed from V and 2 bases from J, the gap between germline ends came to 9 bases. This chain's CDR3 is CASSSRNGNQPQHF. The CDR3 bases are TGTGCCAGCAGTTCGAGGAACGGCAATCAGCCCCAGCATTTT.

This chain joins TRBV7-2 and TRBJ1-5; D possibly corresponds to TRBD1 (5 bases). The CDR3 extends over 15 amino acids. Germline lookup yields CDR1 SGHTA and CDR2 FQGNSA. Trimming pared 4 bases from V and 1 base from J, leaving 11 bases between. In nucleotides, the CDR3 is TGTGCCAGCAGCTACCGGCGGGGGAGCAATCAGCCCCAGCATTTT. This gives the protein CASSYRRGSNQPQHF. The whole variable domain, filled in from reference TRBV7-2 and TRBJ1-5, reads GAGVSQSPSNKVTEKGKDVELRCDPISGHTALYWYRQSLGQGLEFLIYFQGNSAPDKSGLPSDRFSAERTGGSVSTLTIQRTQQEDSAVYLCASSYRRGSNQPQHFGDGTRLSIL.

For the CDR3, the DNA is TGTGCCAGCAGCTTGACAGGGGCGGACGAGCAGTACTTC. Protein: CASSLTGADEQYF. The rearrangement links TRBV5-4 to TRBJ2-7; 7 nucleotides match TRBD1. The germline V gene has CDR1 SGHNT and CDR2 YYREEE (reference sequence). Trimming took 1 base from V and 5 from J; bases not matched to a gene: 3. The CDR3 runs 13 residues. Filled out from reference TRBV5-4 and TRBJ2-7, the complete variable domain reads ETGVTQSPTHLIKTRGQQVTLRCSSQSGHNTVSWYQQALGQGPQFIFQYYREEENGRGNFPPRFSGLQFPNYSSELNVNALELDDSALYLCASSLTGADEQYFGPGTRLTVT.

V is TRBV10-3 and J is TRBJ1-1; 8 nucleotides agree with TRBD1. The V segment lost 7 bases and the J segment 1 base; nucleotides outside the gene matches: 11. CDR1 and CDR2 (germline): ENHRY, SYGVKD. CDR3 length: 16 amino acids. The CDR3 DNA reads TGTGCCATCAATGGAGGTACAGGGGGTGAGAACACTGAAGCTTTCTTT. Protein product: CAINGGTGGENTEAFF.